These T cell receptor beta chains were read from a single sample in a study of T cell changes during pregnancy in multiple sclerosis. The protocol was immunoSEQ multiplex PCR, while the TCRdb copy is restricted to in-frame clones and leaves out a portion. Seen here are 60,000 or so clones, 90% to 95% observed once, and the top ten hold about 0.9%. Sample: peripheral blood, taken before pregnancy. These receptors all stem from a female donor with multiple sclerosis, enrolled in a pregnancy study. CDR3s include the opening cysteine and the closing phenylalanine or tryptophan. A D gene is named only where the DNA matches it firmly. A clone size is listed for some rows: how often the clone was seen (once, few, many), or a class if it is expanded.

j_call,v_call,clone_size,d_call,cdr3_nt,cdr3_aa
TRBJ1-2,TRBV11-1,.,.,TGTGCCAGCAGCCGGGGGGAGGACTATGGCTACACCTTC,CASSRGEDYGYTF
TRBJ1-4,TRBV19,.,TRBD1,TGTGCCAGTAGTATGGGGTCCGGGACAGGCCCTGAAAAACTGTTTTTT,CASSMGSGTGPEKLFF
TRBJ2-1,TRBV14,.,.,TGTGCCAGCAGCCTACAGCTTTACAATGAGCAGTTCTTC,CASSLQLYNEQFF
TRBJ1-6,TRBV11-2,.,.,TGTGCCAGCAGCTTATGGAGCGGACGGAGCTCCTATAATTCACCCCTCCACTTT,CASSLWSGRSSYNSPLHF
TRBJ1-1,TRBV6-6,once,.,TGTGCCAGCAGTTACAGGGGCCCCGAAGCTTTCTTT,CASSYRGPEAFF
TRBJ1-2,TRBV2,.,TRBD1,TGTGCCATTCGGACAGGGGGCTCCTATGGCTACACCTTC,CAIRTGGSYGYTF
TRBJ2-3,TRBV9,few,.,TGTGCCAGCAGCGTAGATCCCCTCGACACGTACCCACCTAGCCATACGCAGTATTTT,CASSVDPLDTYPPSHTQYF
TRBJ2-3,TRBV6-5,.,TRBD2,TGTGCCAGCAGTTTCAAGACTAGCGGGGGGGCGGCGCAGTATTTT,CASSFKTSGGAAQYF
TRBJ2-3,TRBV7-9,.,.,TGTGCCAGCAGCTTCAATCCTGCGGGGAGTACGGATACGCAGTATTTT,CASSFNPAGSTDTQYF
TRBJ2-1,TRBV18,once,.,TGTGCCAGCTCACCACCCCGACAGGCCTACAATGAGCAGTTCTTC,CASSPPRQAYNEQFF
TRBJ2-7,TRBV27,.,.,TGTGCCAGCAGTCCCGACGCGGCCTCCTACGAGCAGTACTTC,CASSPDAASYEQYF
TRBJ2-6,TRBV9,.,TRBD1,TGTGCCAGCAGCGTATTGACAGGGGGCAACGTCCTGACTTTC,CASSVLTGGNVLTF
TRBJ2-5,TRBV6-6,.,.,TGTGCCAGCAGTTCACAAGAGACCCAGTACTTC,CASSSQETQYF